These T cell receptor beta chains were read from a single sample in a study of blood T cell repertoires in COVID-19. TCRdb's copy holds only in-frame clones and misses some; the assay was immunoSEQ multiplex PCR. The table has 100,000 to 140,000 clones, roughly nine tenths seen once. The sequenced sample consisted of peripheral blood. These receptors were collected from a man in his forties or fifties with active or convalescent COVID-19. Each CDR3 is given with its conserved first and last residue. The D gene is left open where the match is weak. The listing skips clone size in some rows; elsewhere it reads once, few, many or a size class.

>TRBV7-2|TRBJ1-6|.|.
CASSLAGARVPLHF
TGTGCCAGCAGCTTAGCAGGGGCCAGGGTACCTCTTCACTTT
>TRBV28|TRBJ1-4|TRBD1|.
CASSFRQGRNEKLFF
TGTGCCAGCAGTTTCCGACAGGGGCGAAATGAAAAACTGTTTTTT
>TRBV9|TRBJ1-2|TRBD1|.
CASSRLTGGGDGYTF
TGTGCCAGCAGTCGATTAACAGGGGGAGGAGATGGCTACACCTTC
>TRBV5-4|TRBJ1-2|.|.
CASSLTGLYGYTF
TGTGCCAGCAGCTTGACAGGTCTTTATGGCTACACCTTC
>TRBV3-1/TRBV3-2|TRBJ2-7|.|.
CASSQASDSSYEQYF
TGTGCCAGCAGCCAGGCTAGCGACAGCTCCTACGAGCAGTACTTC
>TRBV5-1|TRBJ2-7|TRBD1|few
CASSQDRGNEQYF
TGCGCCAGCAGCCAGGACAGGGGGAACGAGCAGTACTTC
>TRBV5-1|TRBJ1-1|TRBD1|.
CASSLRTGSGSRDTEAFF
TGCGCCAGCAGCTTAAGGACAGGGAGCGGATCTAGGGACACTGAAGCTTTCTTT
>TRBV19|TRBJ1-6|TRBD1|.
CASSGQGDNSPLHF
TGTGCCAGTAGCGGACAGGGCGATAATTCACCCCTCCACTTT
>TRBV6-5|TRBJ2-7|.|.
CASRAGSYEQYF
TGTGCCAGCAGGGCAGGTAGCTACGAGCAGTACTTC
>TRBV28|TRBJ2-2|.|.
CASRGGTQNTGELFF
TGTGCCAGCAGGGGGGGAACCCAGAACACCGGGGAGCTGTTTTTT
>TRBV27|TRBJ2-7|.|.
CASSPKLGASYEQYF
TGTGCCAGCAGTCCAAAACTTGGTGCATCCTACGAGCAGTACTTC
>TRBV28|TRBJ2-7|TRBD1|.
CASSLEGGRYEQYF
TGTGCCAGCAGTTTAGAAGGGGGCAGGTACGAGCAGTACTTC
>TRBV7-2|TRBJ2-3|TRBD1|.
CASSLSAPTGAGFTDTQYF
TGTGCCAGCAGCTTATCCGCCCCTACAGGGGCTGGTTTCACAGATACGCAGTATTTT
>TRBV6-4|TRBJ1-1|.|.
CASKRTTNTEAFF
TGTGCCAGCAAAAGGACTACGAACACTGAAGCTTTCTTT
>TRBV29-1|TRBJ1-1|TRBD1|.
CSAEGQGGAEAFF
TGCAGCGCCGAGGGACAGGGGGGGGCTGAAGCTTTCTTT
>TRBV30|TRBJ2-3|TRBD2|.
CAWSRLAPDTQYF
TGTGCCTGGAGCAGACTAGCCCCAGATACGCAGTATTTT
>TRBV5-1|TRBJ2-5|TRBD1|.
CASSSGQGVQETQYF
TGCGCCAGCAGCTCGGGACAGGGGGTCCAAGAGACCCAGTACTTC
>TRBV21-1|TRBJ2-7|.|.
CASSKVRLGQYF
TGTGCCAGCAGCAAAGTACGACTTGGGCAGTACTTC
>TRBV12-3/TRBV12-4|TRBJ1-1|.|.
CASSFSVNTEAFF
TGTGCCAGCAGTTTTAGCGTTAACACTGAAGCTTTCTTT
>TRBV5-1|TRBJ2-7|TRBD1|.
CASSQQGSSYEQYF
TGCGCCAGCAGCCAACAGGGGAGCTCCTACGAGCAGTACTTC
>TRBV5-6|TRBJ2-6|TRBD1|.
CASSQGAGGANVLTF
TGTGCCAGCAGCCAGGGGGCCGGTGGGGCCAACGTCCTGACTTTC
>TRBV7-9|TRBJ2-1|.|few
CASSLSSNEQFF
TGTGCCAGCAGCTTATCCAGCAATGAGCAGTTCTTC
>TRBV7-2|TRBJ1-4|TRBD1|.
CASSLDGTVNEKLFF
TGTGCCAGCAGCTTAGACGGGACAGTGAATGAAAAACTGTTTTTT
>TRBV18|TRBJ2-7|TRBD1|once
CASSRTGGNTYEQYF
TGTGCCAGCTCTCGCACAGGGGGTAATACCTACGAGCAGTACTTC
>TRBV5-4|TRBJ1-1|.|.
CASSLGHQAMNTEAFF
TGTGCCAGCAGCTTGGGCCATCAGGCCATGAACACTGAAGCTTTCTTT
>TRBV9|TRBJ1-1|.|few
CASSGAGAEAFF
TGTGCCAGCAGCGGGGCAGGGGCTGAAGCTTTCTTT
>TRBV6-2/TRBV6-3|TRBJ2-5|.|.
CASSYSISVETQYF
TGTGCCAGCAGTTACTCGATCTCGGTGGAGACCCAGTACTTC
>TRBV19|TRBJ1-5|.|.
CASSIRAAGGGQPQHF
TGTGCCAGTAGTATTAGGGCGGCAGGAGGTGGTCAGCCCCAGCATTTT
>TRBV5-1|TRBJ2-3|TRBD2|.
CASRDGRDTDTQYF
TGCGCCAGCAGAGACGGGAGGGACACAGATACGCAGTATTTT
>TRBV30|TRBJ2-1|.|once
CARSKLDLIAETSYNEQFF
TGTGCCCGGTCAAAGTTGGATCTAATAGCGGAAACCTCCTACAATGAGCAGTTCTTC
>TRBV2|TRBJ1-4|.|.
CASSLGVGSEKLFF
TGTGCCAGCAGTTTAGGGGTGGGTTCTGAAAAACTGTTTTTT
>TRBV6-5|TRBJ1-6|.|.
CASSTSTGYNSPLHF
TGTGCCAGCAGTACCTCGACAGGCTATAATTCACCCCTCCACTTT
>TRBV7-2|TRBJ2-3|.|.
CASSLGASADTQYF
TGTGCCAGCAGCTTAGGGGCTAGCGCAGATACGCAGTATTTT
>TRBV5-8|TRBJ1-1|.|once
CASSQGDADTEAFF
TGTGCCAGCAGCCAAGGGGATGCCGACACTGAAGCTTTCTTT
>TRBV9|TRBJ2-1|.|.
CASSSISHEQFF
TGTGCCAGCAGCTCTATTAGCCATGAGCAGTTCTTC
>TRBV2|TRBJ1-1|.|once
CASARGGEAFF
TGTGCCAGTGCAAGGGGGGGTGAAGCTTTCTTT
>TRBV7-9|TRBJ2-3|.|.
CASTLGGYTDTQYF
TGTGCCAGCACCCTGGGGGGATATACAGATACGCAGTATTTT
>TRBV2|TRBJ1-2|TRBD1|.
CASSYTGAGGYTF
TGTGCCAGCAGTTACACAGGGGCAGGTGGCTACACCTTC
>TRBV7-2|TRBJ2-1|.|.
CASSLRRTGSYNEQFF
TGTGCCAGCAGCCTAAGGAGGACTGGTTCCTACAATGAGCAGTTCTTC
>TRBV6-2/TRBV6-3|TRBJ2-1|TRBD2|once
CASSYSTGELAETKSYNEQFF
TGTGCCAGCAGTTACTCCACCGGAGAGCTAGCGGAAACGAAGTCCTACAATGAGCAGTTCTTC
>TRBV27|TRBJ2-1|.|.
CASSSGSSSYNEQFF
TGTGCCAGCAGTTCGGGGTCCAGCTCCTACAATGAGCAGTTCTTC
>TRBV5-1|TRBJ2-5|TRBD1|once
CASSSGQGDWETQYF
TGCGCCAGCAGCTCAGGACAGGGAGATTGGGAGACCCAGTACTTC
>TRBV5-1|TRBJ2-7|TRBD1|.
CASSTGQGYEQYF
TGCGCCAGCAGCACGGGACAGGGCTACGAGCAGTACTTC
>TRBV19|TRBJ1-5|.|.
CASSMGRGGNQPQHF
TGTGCCAGTAGTATGGGGAGGGGAGGGAATCAGCCCCAGCATTTT
>TRBV18|TRBJ2-4|.|.
CASSQYKPGAKNIQYF
TGTGCCAGCTCACAATACAAGCCGGGAGCCAAAAACATTCAGTACTTC
>TRBV25-1|TRBJ2-1|.|.
CASSGIRQGLEVGNEQFF
TGTGCCAGCAGTGGTATCCGACAGGGACTAGAGGTAGGGAATGAGCAGTTCTTC
>TRBV29-1|TRBJ2-5|.|once
CSAEGLAEETQYF
TGCAGCGCCGAGGGTCTAGCCGAAGAGACCCAGTACTTC
>TRBV6-1|TRBJ2-6|.|.
CASSERSTGANVLTF
TGTGCCAGCAGTGAACGGAGCACGGGGGCCAACGTCCTGACTTTC
>TRBV30|TRBJ2-1|TRBD2|.
CAWSATSGVYNEQFF
TGTGCCTGGAGCGCTACTAGCGGAGTATACAATGAGCAGTTCTTC
>TRBV4-1|TRBJ1-1|.|.
CASSQVGGRDTEAFF
TGCGCCAGCAGCCAAGTGGGGGGGCGGGACACTGAAGCTTTCTTT
>TRBV2|TRBJ2-5|.|.
CAGQRGNPLQETQYF
TGTGCCGGCCAAAGGGGAAACCCTCTCCAGGAGACCCAGTACTTC
>TRBV7-2|TRBJ2-7|TRBD2|.
CASSSGLAGRLVQYF
TGTGCCAGCAGCTCAGGACTAGCGGGAAGGTTAGTGCAGTACTTC
>TRBV11-3|TRBJ2-3|.|.
CASSHRGLGDTQYF
TGTGCCAGCAGCCATCGGGGGTTGGGGGATACGCAGTATTTT
>TRBV5-1|TRBJ1-1|.|few
CASSLGGTVNTEAFF
TGCGCCAGCAGCTTGGGAGGTACCGTGAACACTGAAGCTTTCTTT
>TRBV28|TRBJ1-5|TRBD1|.
CASSRQGDQPQHF
TGTGCCAGCAGTCGCCAGGGGGATCAGCCCCAGCATTTT